The clone carrying this T cell receptor (beta chain) was counted between two and nine times. Profiles of TCR beta VDJ and CDR3 were generated from a genomic DNA template. TCRdb reanalysed the reads using MiXCR and keeps one entry per CDR3 protein. Here the sample spans around 150,000 distinct CDR3 sequences, 45% to 55% being singletons. CDR1 and CDR2 from the germline V gene are KGHDR and SFDVKD. The CDR3 is made up of 14 amino acids. The J segment lost 0 bases and the V segment lost 4 bases, leaving 1 base of the junction unmatched. The sequenced patients had an expansion of CD8+CD57+ cells seen by flow cytometry. This entry comes from a study of CD8+CD57+ T cells in acquired aplastic anemia.

The TCR was taken from a human donor with aplastic anemia. Sequenced input: sorted CD4+, CD8+, or CD8+CD57+ T cells (not recorded which) from PBMCs. V and J are TRBV24-1 and TRBJ1-1; 7 bases agree with TRBD1. CDR3 bases: TGTGCCACCAGTGAGGGGACAGTGAACACTGAAGCTTTCTTT. Encoded protein: CATSEGTVNTEAFF.